This TCR beta chain was sequenced during a study of CD8 T cells in Susac syndrome (dated by TCRdb to about 2019). Regarding the complete study: Of the Susac syndrome patients who were sequenced, six had clinically active disease and eight were in clinical remission. Susac syndrome patients were therapy-naive, on corticosteroids (some also receiving IVIg), or on IVIg alone at blood withdrawal. Whether CD8+ T cell activation and differentiation in Susac syndrome was antigen driven was tested using repertoire sequencing. Beyond this particular receptor, the publication reports: The number of individuals in the TCR sequencing and HLA analysis was recognized as being relatively small. The CD4+ T cell repertoire of patients with Susac syndrome showed no detectable clonal expansion.

RNA was extracted using the RNeasy kit, and about 0.45 to 1 microgram was reverse transcribed with random hexamers. TCR beta CDR3 regions were amplified with the immunoSEQ multiplex PCR assay covering 54 Vbeta and 13 Jbeta segments. PCR amplification bias was corrected using a synthetic template baseline for primer optimization and computational correction. Under the source paper's analysis protocol: Reads were annotated to V, D and J genes per IMGT and analyzed with immunoSEQ Analyzer, keeping only productive sequences. Clonality was calculated as one minus the Shannon entropy normalized by log2 of the number of productive unique sequences. Public and private clones were assessed among the 100 most prevalent clones of each patient and control. Clones were defined as Susac-specific when absent from the healthy and MS cohorts, from approximately 1,100 published viral clones and from other ImmuneACCESS disease sequences. TCRdb took the public reads, trimmed them with fastp at Q25, ran MiXCR for clone calling and kept in-frame beta chains. Records with the same CDR3 protein are collapsed into one entry carrying the most frequent genes and DNA. The V and J calls follow TCRdb's processing rather than the paper's. The sample has tens of thousands of distinct CDR3 sequences on record, 93% of them singletons. Clones ranked in the top ten supply more than 0.13% of the sample.

Ends trimmed: V by 8 bases, J by 4 bases; bases unmatched to a gene: 6. The cysteine opens and the phenylalanine closes a CDR3 of 13 amino acids. The read is trimmed to its CDR3 DNA, 39 bases read in frame from base 1. The germline V gene (reference sequence) yields MNHNY for CDR1 and SVGAGI for CDR2. To note about this clonotype: There is no known antigen for this receptor. There are no base qualities to consult, and no much larger clone falls within one base.

Peripheral blood CD8+ and CD4+ T cells from healthy donors, Susac syndrome patients and multiple sclerosis patients were profiled by high-throughput TCR beta sequencing. The Susac syndrome patients fulfilled recently defined diagnostic criteria for either definite or probable disease. Bulk CD8+ and CD4+ T cells were purified by magnetic negative isolation, whereas CD8+ TEMRA cells were enriched by FACS. Blood was drawn into EDTA tubes, processed within 24 hours, and PBMCs were isolated by density gradient centrifugation. PBMCs intended for TCR sequencing were frozen in liquid nitrogen and were later thawed in a 37 degrees C water bath. A purity of at least 90% was achieved for sorted or isolated CD4+, CD8+ and CD8+ TEMRA cells.

The chain was built from TRBV6-6 and TRBJ2-7; 9 nucleotides in the junction match TRBD1. The source of this sequence is a human donor with Susac syndrome. Sequenced material: CD4+ T cells from PBMCs. The CDR3 here reads CASCRDRDYEQYF. The DNA sequence is TGTGCCAGCTGCCGGGACAGGGATTACGAGCAGTACTTC.